This T cell receptor (beta chain) stems from a study of T cell responses to AZD1222 COVID-19 vaccine. Points from the study as a whole: Only after the peak T cell response were repertoires sampled. Baseline seropositivity characterized only 5 to 7 AZD1222 recipients.

This clone came up a few times. Its antigen remains unidentified. Measured with immunoSEQ multiplex PCR; TCRdb has only the in-frame clones, and not every one. The sample includes approximately 64,000 clones, about four fifths seen only once; the top ten take around 7.8%. The CDR3 covers 13 residues. V was cut by 6 bases and J by 4 bases, with 10 bases left in between. Material: peripheral blood, obtained on day 0 of AZD1222 vaccination. The clonotype comes from an adult in good health. The chain is built from TRBV12-3 or TRBV12-4 and TRBJ1-3; unclear D gene. DNA of the CDR3: TGTGCCAGCAGCCAAAGCAGGGGAAACACCATATATTTT. Translating gives CASSQSRGNTIYF.